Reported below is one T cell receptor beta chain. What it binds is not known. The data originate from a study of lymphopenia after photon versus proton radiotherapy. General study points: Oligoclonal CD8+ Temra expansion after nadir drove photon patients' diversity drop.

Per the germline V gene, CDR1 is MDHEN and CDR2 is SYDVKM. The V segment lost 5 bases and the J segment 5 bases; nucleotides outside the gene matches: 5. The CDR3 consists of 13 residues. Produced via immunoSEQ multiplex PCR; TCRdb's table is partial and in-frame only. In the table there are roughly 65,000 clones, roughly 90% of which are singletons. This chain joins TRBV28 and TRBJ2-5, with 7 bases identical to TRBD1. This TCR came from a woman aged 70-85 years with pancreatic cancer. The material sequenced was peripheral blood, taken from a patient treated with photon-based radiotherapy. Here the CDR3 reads CASSRQGPETQYF. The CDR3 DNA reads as TGTGCCAGCAGTAGACAGGGTCCGGAGACCCAGTACTTC.